A selection of T cell receptor beta chains follows, all from one sample in a study of identical twins. TCRdb independently ran MiXCR on the 5' RACE reads; one entry per CDR3 protein. The table has a few hundred thousand distinct CDR3 sequences, more than 8% seen once. In addition, the sample was reused for a study of yellow fever vaccine responses in identical twins.

Sequencing was carried out using CD8+ T cells sorted from blood. These TCRs come from a woman in her late teens or twenties in good health. The CDR3 runs from the conserved cysteine through the conserved F or W. The D gene is left open where the match is weak. Rows may omit the clone size; those that give it use once, few, many or a size class.

>TRBD2|few|TRBV12-3/TRBV12-4|TRBJ2-4
CASSLLGLESVQYF
TGTGCCAGCAGTTTACTGGGACTAGAATCGGTTCAGTACTTC
>.|.|TRBV6-2/TRBV6-3|TRBJ2-7
CASKIGQPAYEQYF
TGTGCCAGCAAAATTGGGCAACCAGCTTACGAGCAGTACTTC
>.|.|TRBV20-1|TRBJ2-1
CSARKSVGGGLYNEQFF
TGCAGTGCTAGAAAGAGTGTTGGCGGAGGTCTCTACAATGAGCAGTTCTTC
>TRBD1|few|TRBV30|TRBJ2-2
CAWSDTGGTGELFF
TGTGCCTGGAGTGATACAGGGGGCACCGGGGAGCTGTTTTTT
>TRBD1|many|TRBV7-6|TRBJ2-6
CASSVNGLSIGTASGANVLTF
TGTGCCAGCAGCGTGAATGGGTTATCTATAGGGACAGCCTCTGGGGCCAACGTCCTGACTTTC
>TRBD2|many|TRBV25-1|TRBJ2-7
CASSEGLAYEQYF
TGTGCCAGCAGCGAGGGACTAGCCTACGAGCAGTACTTC
>.|few|TRBV6-2/TRBV6-3|TRBJ2-4
CASSYSSGTPIAKNIQYF
TGTGCCAGCAGTTACTCGTCCGGTACCCCTATAGCCAAAAACATTCAGTACTTC
>.|few|TRBV7-9|TRBJ2-3
CASSLRGETDTQYF
TGTGCCAGCAGCTTAAGGGGGGAAACAGATACGCAGTATTTT
>.|many|TRBV10-3|TRBJ2-3
CVNKQGPYTQYF
TGTGTCAACAAACAGGGACCCTATACGCAGTATTTT
>TRBD1|few|TRBV12-3/TRBV12-4|TRBJ2-7
CASKTGEAYEQYF
TGTGCCAGCAAGACAGGGGAAGCCTACGAGCAGTACTTC
>.|.|TRBV20-1|TRBJ2-1
CCARGLAPGLYYNEQFF
TGCTGTGCTAGGGGCCTGGCTCCGGGCTTATACTACAATGAGCAGTTCTTC
>TRBD1|.|TRBV30|TRBJ2-7
CAWSPTGTGGVEQYF
TGTGCCTGGAGTCCCACCGGGACAGGGGGCGTCGAGCAGTACTTC
>.|few|TRBV11-2|TRBJ2-1
CASSQARVDSYNEQFF
TGTGCCAGCAGCCAAGCCCGAGTGGACTCCTACAATGAGCAGTTCTTC
>TRBD2|few|TRBV13|TRBJ2-7
CASSGTSGGALAEQYF
TGTGCCAGCAGCGGGACTAGCGGGGGGGCCCTCGCCGAGCAGTACTTC
>TRBD1|few|TRBV7-8|TRBJ1-2
CASTPGTGDYGYTF
TGTGCCAGCACCCCCGGGACAGGGGACTATGGCTACACCTTC
>.|.|TRBV2|TRBJ2-2
CASSDVGAGELFF
TGTGCCAGCAGTGACGTAGGGGCCGGGGAGCTGTTTTTT
>.|many|TRBV10-3|TRBJ2-5
CAISEDLETQYF
TGTGCCATCAGTGAGGATCTAGAGACCCAGTACTTC
>.|few|TRBV11-3|TRBJ1-1
CSSSRTTEAFF
TGTTCCAGCAGCCGGACCACTGAAGCTTTCTTT
>TRBD1|few|TRBV7-8|TRBJ1-5
CASTKNRTGGINQPQHF
TGTGCCAGCACCAAAAATCGTACAGGGGGAATCAATCAGCCCCAGCATTTT
>.|.|TRBV2|TRBJ2-1
CASSEVPSSEQFF
TGTGCCAGCAGTGAGGTCCCTAGCAGTGAGCAGTTCTTC
>TRBD1|.|TRBV20-1|TRBJ1-1
CSARGRQGYTEAFF
TGCAGTGCTAGGGGGAGACAGGGGTACACTGAAGCTTTCTTT
>.|.|TRBV2|TRBJ2-1
CASSEEGVEQFF
TGTGCCAGCAGTGAAGAGGGCGTTGAGCAGTTCTTC
>TRBD1|.|TRBV20-1|TRBJ2-7
CSATWLTRDRGDEQYF
TGCAGTGCTACCTGGCTTACCCGGGACAGGGGAGACGAGCAGTACTTC
>TRBD2|few|TRBV20-1|TRBJ2-1
CSARGVSGTYNEQFF
TGCAGTGCTAGAGGGGTTAGCGGGACCTACAATGAGCAGTTCTTC
>TRBD1|few|TRBV5-1|TRBJ2-7
CASSYETGFPEQYF
TGCGCCAGCAGCTATGAGACAGGGTTTCCCGAGCAGTACTTC
>.|few|TRBV6-6|TRBJ2-7
CASQSRDSDEQYF
TGTGCCAGCCAGTCGCGGGATTCGGACGAGCAGTACTTC
>.|.|TRBV28|TRBJ2-7
CASRPGGQGNEQYF
TGTGCCAGCAGACCCGGGGGGCAGGGGAATGAGCAGTACTTC
>TRBD2|few|TRBV11-2|TRBJ2-3
CASSLDWGGGVGDTQYF
TGTGCCAGCAGCTTAGATTGGGGGGGAGGGGTTGGAGATACGCAGTATTTT
>.|.|TRBV6-5|TRBJ2-3
CASSSTGYGTDTQYF
TGTGCCAGCAGTTCTACAGGGTACGGCACAGATACGCAGTATTTT
>.|.|TRBV6-1|TRBJ2-7
CASSGGLGTYEQYF
TGTGCCAGCAGTGGGGGATTGGGCACCTACGAGCAGTACTTC
>.|few|TRBV7-2|TRBJ2-7
CASSGEVGGVYEQYF
TGTGCCAGCAGCGGGGAAGTCGGGGGCGTCTACGAGCAGTACTTC
>.|few|TRBV20-1|TRBJ1-5
CSARDLGEREPQHF
TGCAGTGCTAGAGATCTGGGGGAGAGGGAGCCCCAGCATTTT
>.|.|TRBV19|TRBJ1-1
CASSIVGRNEAFF
TGTGCCAGTAGTATAGTGGGCAGAAATGAAGCTTTCTTT
>.|few|TRBV27|TRBJ2-5
CASSLQGPWETQYF
TGTGCCAGCAGTCTACAGGGTCCCTGGGAGACCCAGTACTTC
>.|.|TRBV4-3|TRBJ2-7
CASSQDRIGLSRGEQYF
TGCGCCAGCAGCCAAGATCGGATAGGACTCTCTAGGGGGGAGCAGTACTTC
>.|few|TRBV2|TRBJ2-1
CASFSGAEQFF
TGTGCCAGCTTCTCGGGTGCTGAGCAGTTCTTC
>TRBD2|.|TRBV27|TRBJ2-3
CASCLAGGADTQYF
TGTGCCAGCTGCCTAGCGGGAGGGGCAGATACGCAGTATTTT
>.|few|TRBV10-3|TRBJ2-7
CAISEPDKARDEQYF
TGTGCCATCAGTGAGCCGGACAAGGCGAGGGACGAGCAGTACTTC
>TRBD2|many|TRBV7-9|TRBJ2-7
CASSWEGPALYEQYF
TGTGCCAGCAGCTGGGAGGGCCCTGCCCTCTACGAGCAGTACTTC
>.|.|TRBV7-2|TRBJ2-7
CAERRPNHSYEQYF
TGTGCGGAGAGGCGCCCGAACCACTCCTACGAGCAGTACTTC
>TRBD2|few|TRBV29-1|TRBJ2-3
CSGRQGTSTVDTQYF
TGCAGCGGCCGACAAGGGACTAGCACTGTGGATACGCAGTATTTT
>.|few|TRBV4-3|TRBJ2-7
CASSQDREQYEQYF
TGCGCCAGCAGCCAAGACCGAGAACAATACGAGCAGTACTTC
>.|.|TRBV5-1|TRBJ1-1
CASSLDTHGSNTEAFF
TGCGCCAGCAGCTTGGATACACATGGGTCGAACACTGAAGCTTTCTTT
>.|many|TRBV29-1|TRBJ2-7
CSVATADYEQYF
TGCAGCGTTGCGACAGCAGACTACGAGCAGTACTTC
>.|many|TRBV5-1|TRBJ1-1
CASSLRSLNTEAFF
TGCGCCAGCAGCTTGAGGAGCCTGAACACTGAAGCTTTCTTT
>.|few|TRBV10-3|TRBJ2-1
CAIKEADNWGEQFF
TGTGCCATCAAAGAGGCGGACAACTGGGGTGAGCAGTTCTTC
>.|.|TRBV9|TRBJ1-1
CASSPADRQNTEAFF
TGTGCCAGCAGCCCAGCCGACAGACAGAACACTGAAGCTTTCTTT
>.|many|TRBV30|TRBJ2-1
CAWTLGGYNEQFF
TGTGCCTGGACCCTGGGAGGATACAATGAGCAGTTCTTC
>TRBD1|many|TRBV29-1|TRBJ2-5
CSVAGTGPEETQYF
TGCAGCGTTGCGGGGACAGGGCCAGAGGAGACCCAGTACTTC
>TRBD2|.|TRBV20-1|TRBJ2-7
CSAGLAGVNYEQYF
TGCAGTGCGGGACTAGCGGGAGTGAACTACGAGCAGTACTTC
>.|many|TRBV4-1|TRBJ2-7
CASSQDLPSETYEQYF
TGCGCCAGCAGCCAAGATCTTCCTAGCGAGACCTACGAGCAGTACTTC
>TRBD2|few|TRBV6-2/TRBV6-3|TRBJ2-5
CARTTSGGQETQYF
TGTGCCAGGACGACTAGCGGGGGACAAGAGACCCAGTACTTC
>.|.|TRBV18|TRBJ2-3
CASSPDNTDTQYF
TGTGCCAGCTCACCCGACAACACAGATACGCAGTATTTT
>.|few|TRBV11-2|TRBJ1-6
CASSLVQGSSPLHF
TGTGCCAGCAGCTTAGTTCAGGGAAGTTCACCCCTCCACTTT
>.|.|TRBV27|TRBJ2-7
CASSHQGDGLYEQYF
TGTGCCAGCAGTCACCAAGGGGACGGTCTCTACGAGCAGTACTTC
>TRBD1|.|TRBV7-9|TRBJ2-5
CASSASGTVFGETQYF
TGTGCCAGCAGCGCCTCCGGGACAGTTTTTGGTGAGACCCAGTACTTC
>.|.|TRBV7-9|TRBJ2-7
CASSPYDLRSYEQYF
TGTGCCAGCAGCCCCTACGATTTGCGGTCCTACGAGCAGTACTTC
>TRBD1|.|TRBV6-2/TRBV6-3|TRBJ2-2
CASSDRGTTNTGELFF
TGTGCCAGCAGCGACAGGGGAACGACGAACACCGGGGAGCTGTTTTTT